The 22 T cell receptor beta chains reported below all come from one sample, sequenced in a study of blood T cell repertoires in COVID-19. TCRdb's copy holds only in-frame clones and misses some; the assay was immunoSEQ multiplex PCR. The table has around 81,000 clones, about 82% seen once. Sample: peripheral blood. The receptors were sampled from a man aged 45-60 years with acute or convalescent COVID-19.

The gene calls are TRBV6-5 and TRBJ1-1; D perhaps matches TRBD1 (5 bases). Per germline, CDR1 MNHEY and CDR2 SVGAGI. Deletions cut 4 bases from V and 5 bases from J, with 8 bases between. There are 12 residues in the CDR3. The CDR3: CASSSQGTEAFF. The CDR3 DNA reads TGTGCCAGCAGTTCCCAGGGTACTGAAGCTTTCTTT.

This chain joins TRBV2 and TRBJ2-5; D is uncertain. V was clipped by 5 bases and J by 13 bases, with 11 bases between them. The CDR3 totals 10 residues. Germline V gene data show CDR1 as SNHLY and CDR2 as FYNNEI. The CDR3 protein is CASSIAVAYF. The CDR3, as DNA: TGTGCCAGCAGTATTGCAGTCGCGTACTTC.

The chain has TRBV7-8 and TRBJ2-7; no clear D. The CDR3 is 15 amino acids. Trimming pared 5 bases from V and 1 base from J, leaving 15 bases between. Germline values: CDR1 SGHVS, CDR2 FQNEAQ. This CDR3 is CASSLGFLLSYEQYF. In DNA form, the CDR3 reads TGTGCCAGCAGCCTCGGGTTCCTTTTATCCTACGAGCAGTACTTC.

The chain is built from TRBV2 and TRBJ2-7; 8 nucleotides match TRBD2. This CDR3 contains 15 residues. The germline gives CDR1 SNHLY, CDR2 FYNNEI. V was clipped by 4 bases and J by 2 bases; unmatched bases: 7. The DNA for the CDR3 is TGTGCCAGCAGTGCAGGGACGGGAGGGCCCTACGAGCAGTACTTC. It is translated as CASSAGTGGPYEQYF.

J is TRBJ2-1 and V is TRBV7-6; 9 bases match TRBD2. Looked up from germline, CDR1 is SGHVS and CDR2 is FNYEAQ. J lost 7 bases, V lost 8 bases, and 12 bases had no gene match. The length of the CDR3 is 15 residues. In DNA form, the CDR3 reads TGTGCCAGCGGAGTGGATGGACTAGCGAGTAATGAGCAGTTCTTC. It specifies CASGVDGLASNEQFF.

The chain joins TRBV10-1 to TRBJ2-2; perhaps TRBD1 as D (6 bases). CDR3 size: 15 residues. Germline V gene data show CDR1 as WNHNN and CDR2 as SYGVQD (reference sequence). Trimming took off 3 bases at V and 1 base at J, with 9 bases between the two ends. The CDR3: CASSDAGENTGELFF. The CDR3 DNA sequence: TGCGCCAGCAGTGATGCAGGGGAGAACACCGGGGAGCTGTTTTTT.

The chain employs TRBV6-2 or TRBV6-3 and TRBJ2-7; 7 positions match TRBD2. With V trimmed by 6 bases and J by 7 bases, 12 bases remained unmatched. The CDR3 sequence is 14 residues long. Germline assignment: CDR1 MNHEY and CDR2 SVGEGT. The CDR3 sequence: CASSAGTTPREQYF. The CDR3 DNA reads TGTGCCAGCAGCGCCGGGACTACTCCCAGAGAGCAGTACTTC.

The sample holds one count of this clone. This chain joins TRBV5-1 and TRBJ2-7; 9 bases map to TRBD2. Trimming cost V 6 bases and J 0 bases; bases outside gene matches: 16. The CDR3 is made up of 18 amino acids. From germline, CDR1 is SGHRS and CDR2 YFSETQ. CDR3 in DNA: TGCGCCAGCACCCTTGGACCAGCGGGAGGCACACTCTCCTACGAGCAGTACTTC. Translated, it gives CASTLGPAGGTLSYEQYF. The entire variable domain, with the rest obtained from reference TRBV5-1 and TRBJ2-7, is as follows: KAGVTQTPRYLIKTRGQQVTLSCSPISGHRSVSWYQQTPGQGLQFLFEYFSETQRNKGNFPGRFSGRQFSNSRSEMNVSTLELGDSALYLCASTLGPAGGTLSYEQYFGPGTRLTVT.

V and J are TRBV5-4 and TRBJ2-7; 7 bases align to TRBD2. Trimming at V came to 0 bases and at J to 2 bases, leaving 5 bases not matched to a gene. There are 15 residues in the CDR3. The germline CDR1 and CDR2 sequences are SGHNT and YYREEE (reference sequence). The CDR3 DNA reads as TGTGCCAGCAGCTTGGCGGCTAGCGGAGCCTACGAGCAGTACTTC. It is translated as CASSLAASGAYEQYF.

V is TRBV28 and J is TRBJ2-5; possible D gene TRBD2, 5 bases. The CDR3 extends over 16 amino acids. Germline-derived CDR1 and CDR2 are MDHEN and SYDVKM. V dropped 5 bases and J dropped 8 bases, with 24 bases sitting between them. For the CDR3, the DNA is TGTGCCAGCAGTAGTATCCTGGTTAATAATCGGGATACCCAGTACTTC. Translation gives CASSSILVNNRDTQYF.

The chain uses TRBV5-1 and TRBJ2-5, with 9 bases that match TRBD1. The V segment lost 3 bases and the J segment 9 bases; nucleotides outside the gene matches: 12. The CDR3 has 15 amino acids. The germline CDR1 and CDR2 sequences are SGHRS and YFSETQ. CDR3 in amino acids: CASSSGTGTGRSQYF. CDR3 nucleotide sequence: TGCGCCAGCAGCTCTGGGACAGGGACGGGGAGGTCCCAGTACTTC.

The V call is TRBV5-1, the J call TRBJ1-2, with 9 bases lining up with TRBD1. With 0 bases clipped from V and 7 bases from J, the junction kept 1 base outside the gene matches. The germline V gene has CDR1 SGHRS and CDR2 YFSETQ. The CDR3 totals 13 residues. The CDR3 spells CASSLGTGVGYTF. The CDR3 region has the DNA TGCGCCAGCAGCTTGGGGACAGGGGTTGGCTACACCTTC.

This clone came up once. The chain has TRBV11-3 and TRBJ2-1; 7 bases are shared with TRBD2. V was clipped by 1 base and J by 6 bases; unmatched bases: 0. Germline V CDR1 and CDR2: SGHNT, YENEEA. This CDR3 spans 13 amino acids. DNA of the CDR3: TGTGCCAGCAGCTTAGCGGGAGGCAATGAGCAGTTCTTC. Translating gives CASSLAGGNEQFF.

The V call is TRBV6-5, the J call TRBJ1-2, with D perhaps matching TRBD1 (6 bases). The CDR3 is 14 residues long. V was cut by 1 base and J by 6 bases, with 12 bases left in between. The germline V gene has CDR1 MNHEY and CDR2 SVGAGI. DNA for the CDR3: TGTGCCAGCAGTTACTTCGCAGGGGCGGATGGCTACACCTTC. The encoded protein is CASSYFAGADGYTF.

J is TRBJ1-3 and V is TRBV6-5; 9 bases align to TRBD1. This CDR3 is built from 16 residues. The V gene end was trimmed by 0 bases and the J gene end by 4 bases; junction bases not matched to a gene: 4. In germline, CDR1 is MNHEY, CDR2 SVGAGI. Here the CDR3 reads CASSYSGQGGGNTIYF. Here the CDR3 DNA reads TGTGCCAGCAGTTACTCGGGACAGGGTGGAGGAAACACCATATATTTT.

This chain links TRBV7-6 with TRBJ2-5; TRBD2 aligns across 9 bases. Germline-derived CDR1 and CDR2 are SGHVS and FNYEAQ. The V gene end was trimmed by 6 bases and the J gene end by 1 base; junction bases not matched to a gene: 6. The CDR3 loop spans 15 amino acids. This chain's CDR3 is CASSLPGLAQETQYF. Written as DNA, the CDR3 is TGTGCCAGCAGTTTGCCGGGACTAGCCCAAGAGACCCAGTACTTC.

The V and J genes are TRBV12-3 or TRBV12-4 and TRBJ1-2, with D unclear. The V end lost 4 bases, the J end lost 2 bases, and 5 bases lay between the germline ends. There are 12 residues in the CDR3. The CDR3 DNA reads TGTGCCAGCAGTTCGGGGAACTATGGCTACACCTTC. Translating gives CASSSGNYGYTF.

Here the CDR3 reads CASSAGGTSTDTQYF. For the CDR3, the DNA is TGTGCCAGCAGCGCCGGAGGGACTAGCACAGATACGCAGTATTTT. The V gene is TRBV14, the J gene TRBJ2-3; a weak D match, TRBD2 (6 bases). V was trimmed by 5 bases and J by 0 bases, leaving 12 bases between them. Germline V lookup: CDR1 SGHDN, CDR2 FVKESK. This CDR3 has 15 amino acids.

V and J are TRBV29-1 and TRBJ2-3; no clear D gene. The CDR3 is made up of 14 amino acids. Trimming stripped 6 bases from V and 4 bases from J, with 17 bases between. The germline V gene has CDR1 SQVTM and CDR2 ANQGSEA. The CDR3 DNA follows: TGCAGCGTGACAATGTTGGGTTTCCCAGATACGCAGTATTTT. Protein sequence: CSVTMLGFPDTQYF.

This clone was detected only a few times. The rearrangement uses TRBV7-9 and TRBJ2-2, with 10 bases identical to TRBD2. The CDR3 has 18 residues. Looked up from germline, CDR1 is SEHNR and CDR2 is FQNEAQ (reference sequence). J gave up 3 bases and V 0 bases, and 7 bases lay outside the gene matches. The CDR3 nucleotides read TGTGCCAGCAGCTTAGCGGCTGGAGCGGGAGGGTACACCGGGGAGCTGTTTTTT. Translating it yields CASSLAAGAGGYTGELFF.

The chain combines TRBV18 with TRBJ1-4, with 7 bases matching TRBD1. Germline CDR1 KGHSH, CDR2 LQKENI. Germline trimming cut 3 bases from V and 4 bases from J; bases unmatched to any gene: 5. The CDR3 runs to 15 residues. In DNA form, the CDR3 reads TGTGCCAGCTCACCCACAGGGGTGGTTAATGAAAAACTGTTTTTT. Translating gives CASSPTGVVNEKLFF.

This chain connects TRBV6-4 to TRBJ2-3; no definite D call. The V end lost 6 bases, the J end lost 2 bases, and 12 bases lay between the germline ends. Germline V gene lookup returns CDR1 MRHNA and CDR2 SNTAGT. This CDR3 contains 14 residues. Here the CDR3 DNA reads TGTGCCAGCAGCCGCGAGTCATTCACAGATACGCAGTATTTT. The encoded protein is CASSRESFTDTQYF.